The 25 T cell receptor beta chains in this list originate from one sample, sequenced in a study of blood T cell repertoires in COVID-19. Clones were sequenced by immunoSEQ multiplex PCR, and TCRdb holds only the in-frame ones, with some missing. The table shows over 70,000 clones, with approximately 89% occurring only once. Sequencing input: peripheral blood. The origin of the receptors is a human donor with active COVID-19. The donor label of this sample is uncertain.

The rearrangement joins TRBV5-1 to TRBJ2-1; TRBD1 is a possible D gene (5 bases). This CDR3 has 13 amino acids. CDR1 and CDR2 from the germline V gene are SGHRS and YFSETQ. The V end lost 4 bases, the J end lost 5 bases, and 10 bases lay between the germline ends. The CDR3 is CASSLGLDNEQFF. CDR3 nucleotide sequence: TGCGCCAGCAGCCTGGGGCTAGACAATGAGCAGTTCTTC.

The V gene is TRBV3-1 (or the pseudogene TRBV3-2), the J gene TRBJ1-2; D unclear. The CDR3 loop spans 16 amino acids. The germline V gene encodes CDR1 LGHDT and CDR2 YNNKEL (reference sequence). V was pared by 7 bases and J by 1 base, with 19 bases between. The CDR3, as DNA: TGTGCCAGCATCTGCGACGGGGAGGGCGTTAACTATGGCTACACCTTC. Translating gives CASICDGEGVNYGYTF.

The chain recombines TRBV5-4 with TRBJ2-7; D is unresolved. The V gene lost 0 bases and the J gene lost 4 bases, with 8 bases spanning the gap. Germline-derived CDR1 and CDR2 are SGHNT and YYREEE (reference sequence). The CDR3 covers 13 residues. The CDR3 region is CASSLDSQYEQYF. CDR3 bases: TGTGCCAGCAGCTTGGATTCGCAGTACGAGCAGTACTTC.

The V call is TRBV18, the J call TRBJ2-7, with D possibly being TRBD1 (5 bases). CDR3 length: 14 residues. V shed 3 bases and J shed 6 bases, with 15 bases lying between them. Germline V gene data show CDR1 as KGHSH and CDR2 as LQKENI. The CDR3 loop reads CASSPGAQEAEQYF. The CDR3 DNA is TGTGCCAGCTCACCTGGGGCTCAGGAAGCCGAGCAGTACTTC.

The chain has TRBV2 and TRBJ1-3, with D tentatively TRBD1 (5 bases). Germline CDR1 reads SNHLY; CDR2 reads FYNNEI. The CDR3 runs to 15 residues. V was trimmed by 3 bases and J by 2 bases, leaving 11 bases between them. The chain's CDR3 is CASSDRGLAGNTIYF. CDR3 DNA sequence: TGTGCCAGCAGTGACCGGGGGTTAGCTGGAAACACCATATATTTT.

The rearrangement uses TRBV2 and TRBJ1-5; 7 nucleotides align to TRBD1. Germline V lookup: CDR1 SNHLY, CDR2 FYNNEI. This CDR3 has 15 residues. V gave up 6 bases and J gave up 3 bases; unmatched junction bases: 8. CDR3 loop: CASSRVTGTNQPQHF. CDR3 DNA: TGTGCCAGCAGCAGAGTGACAGGGACCAATCAGCCCCAGCATTTT.

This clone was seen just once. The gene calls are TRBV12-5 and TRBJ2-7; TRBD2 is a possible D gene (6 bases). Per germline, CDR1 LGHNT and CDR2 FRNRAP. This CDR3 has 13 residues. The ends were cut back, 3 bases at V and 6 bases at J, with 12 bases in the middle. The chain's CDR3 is CASGLGTWAEQYF. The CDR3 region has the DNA TGTGCTAGTGGTTTAGGGACTTGGGCCGAGCAGTACTTC.

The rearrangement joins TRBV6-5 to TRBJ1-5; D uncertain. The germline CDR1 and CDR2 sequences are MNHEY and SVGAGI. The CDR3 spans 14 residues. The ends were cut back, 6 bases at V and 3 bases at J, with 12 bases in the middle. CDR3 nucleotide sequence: TGTGCCAGCAGCCTGGGCCCCTTCAATCAGCCCCAGCATTTT. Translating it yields CASSLGPFNQPQHF.

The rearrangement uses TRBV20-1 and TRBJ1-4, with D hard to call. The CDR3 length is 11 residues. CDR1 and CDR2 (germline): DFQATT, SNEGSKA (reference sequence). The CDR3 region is CATWSEEKLFF. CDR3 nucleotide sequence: TGCGCTACTTGGTCCGAAGAAAAACTGTTTTTT.

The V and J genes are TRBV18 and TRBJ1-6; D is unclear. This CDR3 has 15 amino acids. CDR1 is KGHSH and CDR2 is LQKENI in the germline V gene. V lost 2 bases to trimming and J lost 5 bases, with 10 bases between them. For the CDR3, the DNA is TGTGCCAGCTCACCAGCTTCGGGAAATAATTCACCCCTCCACTTT. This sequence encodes CASSPASGNNSPLHF. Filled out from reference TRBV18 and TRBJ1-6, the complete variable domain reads NAGVMQNPRHLVRRRGQEARLRCSPMKGHSHVYWYRQLPEEGLKFMVYLQKENIIDESGMPKERFSAEFPKEGPSILRIQQVVRGDSAAYFCASSPASGNNSPLHFGNGTRLTVT.

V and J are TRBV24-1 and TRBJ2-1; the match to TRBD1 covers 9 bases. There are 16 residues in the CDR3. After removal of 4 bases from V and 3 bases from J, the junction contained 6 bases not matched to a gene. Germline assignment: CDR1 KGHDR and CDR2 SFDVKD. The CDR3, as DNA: TGTGCCACCAGTGACCCGGACAGGGGAGACTACAATGAGCAGTTCTTC. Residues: CATSDPDRGDYNEQFF.

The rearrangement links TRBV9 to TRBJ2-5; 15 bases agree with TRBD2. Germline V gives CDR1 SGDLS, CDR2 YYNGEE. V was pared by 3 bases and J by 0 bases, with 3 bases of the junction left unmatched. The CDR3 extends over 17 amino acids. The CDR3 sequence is CASSEGLAGGNQETQYF. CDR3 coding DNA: TGTGCCAGCAGCGAGGGACTAGCGGGGGGAAACCAAGAGACCCAGTACTTC. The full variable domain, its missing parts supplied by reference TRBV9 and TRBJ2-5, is DSGVTQTPKHLITATGQRVTLRCSPRSGDLSVYWYQQSLDQGLQFLIQYYNGEERAKGNILERFSAQQFPDLHSELNLSSLELGDSALYFCASSEGLAGGNQETQYFGPGTRLLVL.

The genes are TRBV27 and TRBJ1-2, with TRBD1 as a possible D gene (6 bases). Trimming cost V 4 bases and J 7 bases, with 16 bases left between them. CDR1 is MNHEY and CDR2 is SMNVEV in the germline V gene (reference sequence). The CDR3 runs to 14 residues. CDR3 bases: TGTGCCAGCAGTTCTTACGTGGGGGCTGGTGGCTACACCTTC. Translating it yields CASSSYVGAGGYTF.

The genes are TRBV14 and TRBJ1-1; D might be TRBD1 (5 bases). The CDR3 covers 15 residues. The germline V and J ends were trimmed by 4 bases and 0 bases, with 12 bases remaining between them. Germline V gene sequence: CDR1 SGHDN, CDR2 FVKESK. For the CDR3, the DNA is TGTGCCAGCAGCCGGCAGACAGACATGAACACTGAAGCTTTCTTT. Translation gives CASSRQTDMNTEAFF.

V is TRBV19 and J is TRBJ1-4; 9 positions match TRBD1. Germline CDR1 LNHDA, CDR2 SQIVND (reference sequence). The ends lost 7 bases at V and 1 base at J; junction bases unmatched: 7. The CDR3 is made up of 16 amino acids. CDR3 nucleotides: TGTGCCAGTACTAAGGACAGGGGCAGAACTAATGAAAAACTGTTTTTT. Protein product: CASTKDRGRTNEKLFF.

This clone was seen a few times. CDR3 sequence reads: CASSQFPGHYTGELFF. The CDR3 DNA reads as TGCGCCAGCAGCCAATTTCCGGGACATTACACCGGGGAGCTGTTTTTT. J is TRBJ2-2 and V is TRBV5-1; D is possibly TRBD1 (6 bases). Trimming pared 4 bases from V and 3 bases from J, leaving 16 bases between. The CDR3 extends over 16 amino acids. CDR1 and CDR2 from the germline V gene are SGHRS and YFSETQ.

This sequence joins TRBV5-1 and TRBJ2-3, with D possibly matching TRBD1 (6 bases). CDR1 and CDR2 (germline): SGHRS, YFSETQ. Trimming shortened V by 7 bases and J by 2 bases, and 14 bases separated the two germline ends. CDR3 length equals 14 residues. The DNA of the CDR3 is TGCGCCAGCGGAAGGGACATCCCCACAGATACGCAGTATTTT. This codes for CASGRDIPTDTQYF.

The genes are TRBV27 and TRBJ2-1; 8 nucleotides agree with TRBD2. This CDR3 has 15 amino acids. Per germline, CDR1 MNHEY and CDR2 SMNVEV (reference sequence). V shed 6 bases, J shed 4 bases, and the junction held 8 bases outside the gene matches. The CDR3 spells CASSPQRGTYNEQFF. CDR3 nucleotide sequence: TGTGCCAGCAGCCCTCAGCGGGGGACGTACAATGAGCAGTTCTTC.

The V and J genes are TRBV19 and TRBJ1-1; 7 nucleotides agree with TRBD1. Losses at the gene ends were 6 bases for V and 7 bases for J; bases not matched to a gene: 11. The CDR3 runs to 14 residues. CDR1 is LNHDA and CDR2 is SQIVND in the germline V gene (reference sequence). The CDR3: CASSQGTAVFEAFF. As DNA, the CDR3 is TGTGCCAGTAGCCAGGGGACAGCGGTTTTTGAAGCTTTCTTT.

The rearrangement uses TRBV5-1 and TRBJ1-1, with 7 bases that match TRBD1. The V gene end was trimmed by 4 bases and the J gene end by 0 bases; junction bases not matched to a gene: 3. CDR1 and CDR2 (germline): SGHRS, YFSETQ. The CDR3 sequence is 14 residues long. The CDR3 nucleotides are TGCGCCAGCAGCACGGGACAGATGAACACTGAAGCTTTCTTT. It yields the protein CASSTGQMNTEAFF.

CDR3 sequence: CASSRDTGNTIYF. The CDR3 DNA reads as TGTGCCAGCAGTAGGGACACTGGAAACACCATATATTTT. V usage is TRBV6-6 and J usage is TRBJ1-3; weak D call: TRBD1 (6 bases). The CDR3 is made up of 13 amino acids. Trimming took 5 bases from V and 2 from J, leaving 7 bases between them. Germline values: CDR1 MNHNY, CDR2 SVGAGI (reference sequence).

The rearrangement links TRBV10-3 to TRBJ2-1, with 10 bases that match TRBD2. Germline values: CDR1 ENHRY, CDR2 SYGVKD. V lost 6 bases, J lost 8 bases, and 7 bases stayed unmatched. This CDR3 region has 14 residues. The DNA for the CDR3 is TGTGCCATCAGCCCCGGGACTAGCGACCATGAGCAGTTCTTC. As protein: CAISPGTSDHEQFF.

CDR3 DNA: TGTGCCAGCAGCTTAGGCGGGGTCAACACCGGGGAGCTGTTTTTT. This translates into CASSLGGVNTGELFF. The chain carries TRBV7-2 and TRBJ2-2; possibly TRBD2 for D (6 bases). Germline-derived CDR1 and CDR2 are SGHTA and FQGNSA. V shed 1 base and J shed 2 bases, with 8 bases lying between them. CDR3 size: 15 residues.

The CDR3 coding sequence is TGTGCCAGCAGCCTCCCTGGGGGGGACCTCTACAATGAGCAGTTCTTC. Translation: CASSLPGGDLYNEQFF. V and J are TRBV5-5 and TRBJ2-1; 7 bases align to TRBD2. Germline lookup yields CDR1 SGHKS and CDR2 YYEKEE (reference sequence). This CDR3 region has 16 residues. J lost 3 bases, V lost 4 bases, and 10 bases had no gene match.

Written as DNA, the CDR3 is TGTGCCAGCAGCTTAATCGGCAGGTTCCTTGTCGATGAGCAGTTCTTC. Residues: CASSLIGRFLVDEQFF. The chain uses TRBV7-3 and TRBJ2-1; D not resolved. This CDR3 contains 16 residues. V lost 1 base and J lost 8, with 18 bases in between. CDR1 is SGHTA, CDR2 FQGTGA, per germline. Variable domain in full (rest from reference TRBV7-3 and TRBJ2-1): GAGVSQTPSNKVTEKGKYVELRCDPISGHTALYWYRQSLGQGPEFLIYFQGTGAADDSGLPNDRFFAVRPEGSVSTLKIQRTERGDSAVYLCASSLIGRFLVDEQFFGPGTRLTVL.